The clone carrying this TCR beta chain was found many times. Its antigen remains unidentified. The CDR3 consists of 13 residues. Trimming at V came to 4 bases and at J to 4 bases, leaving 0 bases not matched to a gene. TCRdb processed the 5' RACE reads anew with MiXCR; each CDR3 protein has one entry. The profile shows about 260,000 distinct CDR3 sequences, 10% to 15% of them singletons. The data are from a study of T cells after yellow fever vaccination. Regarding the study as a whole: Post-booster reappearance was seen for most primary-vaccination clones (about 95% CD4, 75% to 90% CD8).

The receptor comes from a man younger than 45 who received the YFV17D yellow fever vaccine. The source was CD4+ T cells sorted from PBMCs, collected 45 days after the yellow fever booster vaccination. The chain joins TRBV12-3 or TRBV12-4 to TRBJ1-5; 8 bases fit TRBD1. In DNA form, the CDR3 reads TGTGCCAGCAGTTGGACAGGGAATCAGCCCCAGCATTTT. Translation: CASSWTGNQPQHF.